These T cell receptor beta chains were read from a single sample in a study of Ad26.COV2.S vaccination and SARS-CoV-2 variants. The method was immunoSEQ multiplex PCR; TCRdb's version includes in-frame clones alone and lacks a portion of them. The data hold about 350,000 clones, with about 89% observed a single time. Sequencing used peripheral blood, obtained in a trial of Ad26.COV2.S vaccine versus placebo. The source of these receptors is a person between 18 and 60 years old who received the Ad26.COV2.S COVID-19 vaccine or a placebo. Both conserved end residues are part of each CDR3. The D gene is left open where the match is weak. Expanded clones are given a class, and other clones once, few, many or no size at all.

d_call	clone_size	j_call	v_call	cdr3_aa	cdr3_nt
TRBD2	NA	TRBJ2-1	TRBV5-4	CASSVGTSGYNEQFF	TGTGCCAGCAGCGTTGGGACTAGCGGCTACAATGAGCAGTTCTTC
TRBD1	NA	TRBJ2-7	TRBV19	CATGQGHSEQYF	TGTGCCACAGGACAGGGTCACAGCGAGCAGTACTTC
NA	NA	TRBJ2-7	TRBV2	CASSDQSEGPFYEQYF	TGTGCCAGCAGTGACCAGTCTGAGGGGCCCTTCTACGAGCAGTACTTC
NA	NA	TRBJ1-3	TRBV28	CASSLWQTASGNTIYF	TGTGCCAGCAGTTTATGGCAGACAGCGTCTGGAAACACCATATATTTT
NA	NA	TRBJ2-3	TRBV7-9	CASSFGATQYF	TGTGCCAGCAGCTTCGGCGCGACGCAGTATTTT
NA	once	TRBJ2-4	TRBV7-2	CASSLVGFGEFQYF	TGTGCCAGCAGCTTAGTCGGGTTTGGAGAATTTCAGTACTTC
TRBD1	NA	TRBJ1-2	TRBV4-3	CASSQEYRDSFYTF	TGCGCCAGCAGCCAAGAATATCGGGACAGCTTCTACACCTTC
NA	NA	TRBJ2-3	TRBV28	CASSSTGTPTDTQYF	TGTGCCAGCAGTTCCACCGGGACACCCACAGATACGCAGTATTTT
TRBD2	once	TRBJ2-1	TRBV27	CASSPSGRTSYNEQFF	TGTGCCAGCAGTCCTAGCGGGAGGACCTCCTACAATGAGCAGTTCTTC
TRBD1	NA	TRBJ2-7	TRBV7-9	CASSANRGPSEQYF	TGTGCCAGCAGCGCCAACAGGGGTCCAAGCGAGCAGTACTTC
TRBD2	NA	TRBJ2-7	TRBV18	CASSLLGTSGAPLEQYF	TGTGCCAGCTCACTTTTAGGGACTAGCGGAGCCCCACTCGAGCAGTACTTC
NA	NA	TRBJ1-4	TRBV2	CASSEIRESSF	TGTGCCAGCAGTGAAATCCGGGAATCGTCATTT
TRBD1	NA	TRBJ2-4	TRBV7-9	CASSETGGRSKNIQYF	TGTGCCAGCAGCGAGACAGGGGGGAGATCAAAAAACATTCAGTACTTC
TRBD2	NA	TRBJ2-5	TRBV3-1/TRBV3-2	CASSQLASGEQETQYF	TGTGCCAGCAGCCAATTGGCTAGCGGCGAGCAAGAGACCCAGTACTTC
NA	once	TRBJ1-2	TRBV5-4	CASSSQGPPSGYGYTF	TGTGCCAGCAGTTCTCAGGGACCCCCTTCGGGCTATGGCTACACCTTC
NA	NA	TRBJ2-7	TRBV21-1	CASGTSSGRRYEQYF	TGTGCCAGCGGAACATCTAGCGGGAGGAGGTACGAGCAGTACTTC
NA	NA	TRBJ1-6	TRBV28	CASSLLTGMVNSPLHF	TGTGCCAGCAGTTTATTGACAGGCATGGTAAATTCACCCCTCCACTTT
TRBD2	NA	TRBJ2-2	TRBV7-6	CASSLGLAGYTGELFF	TGTGCCAGCAGCTTAGGACTAGCGGGTTACACCGGGGAGCTGTTTTTT
TRBD1	NA	TRBJ2-7	TRBV10-3	CAISGQGAYEQYF	TGTGCCATCAGTGGACAGGGGGCCTACGAGCAGTACTTC
NA	NA	TRBJ1-5	TRBV5-6	CASSLGGGRPQHF	TGTGCCAGCAGCTTAGGGGGAGGAAGACCCCAGCATTTT
NA	NA	TRBJ2-1	TRBV29-1	CSVVYSEQFF	TGCAGCGTTGTATATAGTGAGCAGTTCTTC
TRBD1	NA	TRBJ2-1	TRBV29-1	CSVLPGQPYNEQFF	TGCAGCGTACTGCCGGGACAGCCCTACAATGAGCAGTTCTTC
NA	NA	TRBJ1-6	TRBV2	CASSEQARNSPLHF	TGTGCCAGCAGTGAACAGGCCCGGAATTCACCCCTCCACTTT
TRBD1	NA	TRBJ2-5	TRBV27	CATAGQGQETQYF	TGTGCCACTGCAGGACAGGGTCAAGAGACCCAGTACTTC
NA	NA	TRBJ2-3	TRBV3-1/TRBV3-2	CASSRLWGGTDTQYF	TGTGCCAGCAGCCGACTTTGGGGGGGCACAGATACGCAGTATTTT
NA	NA	TRBJ1-2	TRBV5-4	CASSLGGVGSYGYTF	TGTGCCAGCAGCTTGGGAGGGGTAGGTAGCTATGGCTACACCTTC
TRBD1	NA	TRBJ2-7	TRBV27	CASSLSKEGTGIEEQYF	TGTGCCAGCAGTTTATCGAAAGAAGGGACAGGGATTGAAGAGCAGTACTTC
NA	NA	TRBJ2-7	TRBV2	CASRGGYYSYEQYF	TGTGCCAGCAGGGGGGGATACTACTCCTACGAGCAGTACTTC
NA	once	TRBJ2-2	TRBV7-2	CASSLIVGGEGGGELFF	TGTGCCAGCAGCTTAATCGTGGGGGGCGAGGGAGGCGGGGAGCTGTTTTTT
NA	NA	TRBJ1-1	TRBV5-5	CASSFVQLNTEAFF	TGTGCCAGCAGCTTTGTACAGTTGAACACTGAAGCTTTCTTT
NA	NA	TRBJ1-5	TRBV18	CASSPARSQPQHF	TGTGCCAGCTCACCCGCGCGGTCTCAGCCCCAGCATTTT
NA	NA	TRBJ1-6	TRBV7-3	CASSLGVNSPLHF	TGTGCCAGCAGCTTAGGAGTGAATTCACCCCTCCACTTT
NA	NA	TRBJ2-2	TRBV5-1	CASSLDGRDVPGELFF	TGCGCCAGCAGCTTGGACGGCAGGGATGTCCCCGGGGAGCTGTTTTTT
NA	NA	TRBJ2-7	TRBV23-1	CASSQPRRGKRWEQYF	TGCGCCAGCAGTCAACCCAGGAGGGGTAAAAGGTGGGAGCAGTACTTC
TRBD1	NA	TRBJ2-7	TRBV3-1/TRBV3-2	CASSQGMGQGYYEQYF	TGTGCCAGCAGCCAAGGAATGGGACAGGGGTACTACGAGCAGTACTTC
NA	NA	TRBJ2-2	TRBV5-6	CASSLGDPGELFF	TGTGCCAGCAGCTTAGGAGACCCCGGGGAGCTGTTTTTT
NA	NA	TRBJ1-1	TRBV7-3	CASSLTAGTEAFF	TGTGCCAGCAGCTTAACGGCAGGCACTGAAGCTTTCTTT
NA	NA	TRBJ2-7	TRBV12-3/TRBV12-4	CASSFGYEQYF	TGTGCCAGCAGTTTCGGCTACGAGCAGTACTTC
TRBD1	once	TRBJ2-5	TRBV28	CASGTGNGETQYF	TGTGCCAGCGGGACAGGGAATGGAGAGACCCAGTACTTC
NA	NA	TRBJ2-7	TRBV6-1	CASSEARVSYEQYF	TGTGCCAGCAGTGAAGCAAGGGTCTCCTACGAGCAGTACTTC
NA	NA	TRBJ1-1	TRBV18	CASSPGGTRRVAFF	TGTGCCAGCTCACCGGGGGGGACGAGGAGAGTAGCTTTCTTT
NA	few	TRBJ1-2	TRBV2	CASSESGRLTYGYTF	TGTGCCAGCAGTGAAAGTGGGCGCCTAACCTATGGCTACACCTTC
TRBD1	once	TRBJ2-1	TRBV18	CASSPGTVGLNEQFF	TGTGCCAGCTCACCTGGGACAGTCGGCCTCAATGAGCAGTTCTTC
TRBD1	once	TRBJ2-7	TRBV27	CASSYLGQGYEQYF	TGTGCCAGCAGCTACCTTGGACAGGGCTACGAGCAGTACTTC
NA	NA	TRBJ2-3	TRBV4-1	CASSQSFTDTQYF	TGCGCCAGCAGCCAATCCTTCACAGATACGCAGTATTTT
NA	NA	TRBJ2-5	TRBV6-1	CASRAGAPQETQYF	TGTGCCAGCCGGGCGGGGGCCCCCCAAGAGACCCAGTACTTC
TRBD1	NA	TRBJ1-4	TRBV19	CASSIDRGSSTNEKLFF	TGTGCCAGTAGTATCGACAGGGGCTCGTCGACTAATGAAAAACTGTTTTTT
TRBD2	NA	TRBJ2-3	TRBV6-2/TRBV6-3	CASSFPRGGTDTQYF	TGTGCCAGCAGTTTCCCGCGGGGGGGCACAGATACGCAGTATTTT
TRBD1	NA	TRBJ2-1	TRBV14	CASSQDSGTGVNNEQFF	TGTGCCAGCAGCCAAGATTCAGGGACAGGGGTAAACAATGAGCAGTTCTTC
TRBD2	NA	TRBJ2-1	TRBV27	CASTSPGLAVNEQFF	TGTGCCAGCACTTCACCGGGACTAGCAGTCAATGAGCAGTTCTTC
TRBD1	NA	TRBJ2-7	TRBV6-5	CASRPQGAYEQYF	TGTGCCAGCAGGCCGCAGGGGGCCTACGAGCAGTACTTC
TRBD1	NA	TRBJ2-5	TRBV7-2	CASSLQGFGETQYF	TGTGCCAGCAGCCTACAGGGGTTCGGGGAGACCCAGTACTTC
NA	NA	TRBJ1-6	TRBV10-2	CASSEGLVGSPLHF	TGCGCCAGCAGTGAGGGCCTGGTAGGTTCACCCCTCCACTTT
NA	NA	TRBJ2-2	TRBV9	CASSVGGANTGELFF	TGTGCCAGCAGCGTAGGGGGGGCGAACACCGGGGAGCTGTTTTTT
TRBD1	NA	TRBJ1-6	TRBV7-2	CASSHRQGAHSPLHF	TGTGCCAGCAGCCACCGTCAGGGGGCGCATTCACCCCTCCACTTT
NA	once	TRBJ2-2	TRBV28	CASSSRNTGELFF	TGTGCCAGCAGTTCTCGGAACACCGGGGAGCTGTTTTTT
NA	NA	TRBJ2-3	TRBV28	CASRSGASTDTQYF	TGTGCCAGCAGGAGCGGAGCTAGCACAGATACGCAGTATTTT
TRBD1	few	TRBJ1-2	TRBV2	CASSVLRDRGYTF	TGTGCCAGCAGTGTGTTGAGGGACAGGGGCTACACCTTC
TRBD2	once	TRBJ2-3	TRBV7-9	CASSLDILAGVDTQYF	TGTGCCAGCAGCTTGGATATCCTAGCGGGAGTCGATACGCAGTATTTT
TRBD2	NA	TRBJ2-3	TRBV10-2	CASSDRGLASRTDTQYF	TGCGCCAGCAGTGACCGGGGACTAGCGAGTCGCACAGATACGCAGTATTTT